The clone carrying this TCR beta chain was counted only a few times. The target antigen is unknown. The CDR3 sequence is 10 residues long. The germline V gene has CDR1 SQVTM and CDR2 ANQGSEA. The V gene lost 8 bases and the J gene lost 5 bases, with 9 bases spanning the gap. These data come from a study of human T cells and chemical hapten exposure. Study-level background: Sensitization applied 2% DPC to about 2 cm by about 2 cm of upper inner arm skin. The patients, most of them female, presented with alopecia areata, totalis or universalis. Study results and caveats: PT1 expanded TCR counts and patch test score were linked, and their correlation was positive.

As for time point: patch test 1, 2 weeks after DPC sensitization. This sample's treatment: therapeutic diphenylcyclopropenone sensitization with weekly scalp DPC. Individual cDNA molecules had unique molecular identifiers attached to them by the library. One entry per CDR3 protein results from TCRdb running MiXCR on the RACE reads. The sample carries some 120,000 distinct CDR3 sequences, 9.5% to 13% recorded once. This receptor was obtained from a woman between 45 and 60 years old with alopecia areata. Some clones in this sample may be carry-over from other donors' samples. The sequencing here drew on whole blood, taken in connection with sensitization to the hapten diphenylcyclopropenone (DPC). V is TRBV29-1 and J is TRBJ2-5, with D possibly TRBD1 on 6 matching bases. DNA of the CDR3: TGCAGCTCAGGGGATGAGACCCAGTACTTC. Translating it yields CSSGDETQYF.